This T cell receptor beta chain was retrieved from a study of OX40 agonist ivuxolimab in advanced cancers. The length of the CDR3 is 14 residues. The junction had 7 bases not matched to a gene; V was cut back by 5 bases and J by 5 bases. Germline V CDR1 and CDR2: MNHNS, SASEGT. Clones were read by immunoSEQ multiplex PCR, and TCRdb kept only the in-frame ones, dropping some. This table holds 50,000 to 65,000 clones, around 89% found once. The sequencing here drew on CD4+ or CD8+ T cells sorted from blood, taken in a trial of the OX40 agonist ivuxolimab. The gene calls are TRBV6-1 and TRBJ2-3; 7 positions match TRBD2. The sequence derives from an adult with an advanced solid tumor such as melanoma, head and neck, liver or kidney cancer. CDR3: CASSQGSGVDTQYF. CDR3 coding DNA: TGTGCCAGCAGTCAGGGAAGCGGGGTAGATACGCAGTATTTT.